This T cell receptor (beta chain) emerged from a study of blood T cell repertoires in COVID-19. V lost 4 bases, J lost 3 bases, and 6 bases lay in between. The CDR3 spans 12 residues. Germline V gives CDR1 SQVTM, CDR2 ANQGSEA. Profiled with immunoSEQ multiplex PCR; TCRdb holds only in-frame clones, not every one. Counted here are 110,000 or so clones, around 81% occurring once; the ten biggest clones make up less than 5%. This rearrangement joins TRBV29-1 to TRBJ1-4; D remains unclear. The source material was peripheral blood. This receptor was identified in a human donor in a cohort sampled during active or convalescent COVID-19. CDR3 sequence: CSVGGANEKLFF. As DNA, the CDR3 is TGCAGCGTTGGGGGAGCTAATGAAAAACTGTTTTTT.